The 22 T cell receptor beta chains given below trace back to one sample, sequenced in a study of blood T cell repertoires in COVID-19. Only in-frame clones appear in the TCRdb table, and some are missing; sequencing was by immunoSEQ multiplex PCR. The profile covers under 300,000 clones, with 81% appearing a single time and 2.5% to 3% taken by the ten largest. Sample: peripheral blood. The receptors here all came from a woman aged 55-70 years with active or convalescent COVID-19.

V gene TRBV27 combines with J gene TRBJ2-2; the match to TRBD1 covers 11 bases. Germline loops: CDR1 MNHEY, CDR2 SMNVEV (reference sequence). This CDR3 contains 15 residues. Losses at the gene ends were 7 bases for V and 7 bases for J; bases not matched to a gene: 8. The CDR3 nucleotides read TGTGCCAGCAACTTTGGACAGGGGGCCATCGGGGAGCTGTTTTTT. Amino acids: CASNFGQGAIGELFF.

This chain links TRBV18 with TRBJ2-7; D is undetermined. The ends were cut back, 0 bases at V and 1 base at J, with 10 bases in the middle. The CDR3 is 15 amino acids. Germline CDR1 KGHSH, CDR2 LQKENI. The CDR3 spells CASSPPVSLSYEQYF. As DNA, the CDR3 is TGTGCCAGCTCACCACCCGTTTCCCTTTCCTACGAGCAGTACTTC.

This chain links TRBV7-2 with TRBJ1-2, with 7 bases identical to TRBD1. J gave up 4 bases and V 1 base, and 0 bases lay outside the gene matches. This CDR3 is 13 amino acids long. The germline gives CDR1 SGHTA, CDR2 FQGNSA. CDR3 DNA sequence: TGTGCCAGCAGCTTAGGGGACAGCTATGGCTACACCTTC. This translates into CASSLGDSYGYTF.

V usage is TRBV11-1 and J usage is TRBJ2-1; TRBD2 agrees at 8 bases. Germline V gene lookup returns CDR1 SGHAT and CDR2 FQDESV (reference sequence). Trimming removed 7 bases from V and 4 bases from J; junction bases left unmatched: 9. CDR3 size: 15 residues. This CDR3 reads CASNYGRGFYNEQFF. Here the CDR3 DNA reads TGTGCCAGCAACTACGGGAGGGGATTTTACAATGAGCAGTTCTTC. The whole variable domain, filled in from reference TRBV11-1 and TRBJ2-1, reads EAEVAQSPRYKITEKSQAVAFWCDPISGHATLYWYRQILGQGPELLVQFQDESVVDDSQLPKDRFSAERLKGVDSTLKIQPAELGDSAMYLCASNYGRGFYNEQFFGPGTRLTVL.

This CDR3 is CASSSGSYNEQFF. For the CDR3, the DNA is TGTGCCAGCAGCTCGGGCTCCTACAATGAGCAGTTCTTC. V and J are TRBV2 and TRBJ2-1, with unresolved D. CDR3 length equals 13 residues. CDR1 and CDR2 (germline): SNHLY, FYNNEI. V was clipped by 6 bases and J by 0 bases, with 6 bases between them.

The V call is TRBV10-3, the J call TRBJ1-3; TRBD1 agrees at 11 bases. J gave up 0 bases and V 7 bases, and 11 bases lay outside the gene matches. The length of the CDR3 is 18 residues. Germline V gene sequence: CDR1 ENHRY, CDR2 SYGVKD. This CDR3 is CAITPWDRGTSSGNTIYF. The CDR3 DNA reads as TGTGCCATCACCCCGTGGGACAGGGGGACCAGCTCTGGAAACACCATATATTTT.

The V gene is TRBV7-2, the J gene TRBJ1-5; D unclear. This CDR3 region has 14 residues. Germline CDR1 reads SGHTA; CDR2 reads FQGNSA. With 5 bases removed from V and 2 bases from J, the gap between germline ends came to 10 bases. DNA for the CDR3: TGTGCCAGCAGCACTCAGGAGGGCAATCAGCCCCAGCATTTT. Encoded protein: CASSTQEGNQPQHF.

The chain has TRBV2 and TRBJ2-1; D gene unclear. The germline CDR1 and CDR2 sequences are SNHLY and FYNNEI. This CDR3 is built from 12 residues. Deletions cut 8 bases from V and 10 bases from J, with 15 bases between. The CDR3 here is CASRDLLPEQFF. Here the CDR3 DNA reads TGTGCCAGCCGCGACCTACTACCCGAGCAGTTCTTC.

The rearrangement joins TRBV7-2 to TRBJ2-3; 10 positions agree with TRBD2. V was clipped by 3 bases and J by 1 base; unmatched bases: 4. This CDR3 spans 16 amino acids. Germline CDR1 reads SGHTA; CDR2 reads FQGNSA. In DNA, the CDR3 is TGTGCCAGCAGCTTTAGCGGGGGGTACGGCACAGATACGCAGTATTTT. Protein sequence: CASSFSGGYGTDTQYF.

The CDR3 nucleotides are TGTGCCAGCAGCTTAGCCGGGAGTAGCAATCAGCCCCAGCATTTT. This gives the protein CASSLAGSSNQPQHF. The chain carries TRBV11-2 and TRBJ1-5; D gene uncertain. Germline assignment: CDR1 SGHAT and CDR2 FQNNGV. The CDR3 covers 15 residues. The V end lost 1 base, the J end lost 0 bases, and 7 bases lay between the germline ends. The full variable domain, rest sourced from reference TRBV11-2 and TRBJ1-5, is EAGVAQSPRYKIIEKRQSVAFWCNPISGHATLYWYQQILGQGPKLLIQFQNNGVVDDSQLPKDRFSAERLKGVDSTLKIQPAKLEDSAVYLCASSLAGSSNQPQHFGDGTRLSIL.

This sequence joins TRBV20-1 and TRBJ2-7; possibly TRBD2 for D (5 bases). CDR1 and CDR2 from the germline V gene are DFQATT and SNEGSKA (reference sequence). V was clipped by 7 bases and J by 2 bases, with 9 bases between them. The CDR3 totals 11 residues. DNA for the CDR3: TGCAGTGGGACTTCCGCCTACGAGCAGTACTTC. Its translation is CSGTSAYEQYF.

This clone has just one count. The genes are TRBV2 and TRBJ2-3, with 13 bases lining up with TRBD2. CDR1 and CDR2 from the germline V gene are SNHLY and FYNNEI. The CDR3 totals 19 residues. V lost 5 bases, J lost 2 bases, and 13 bases stayed unmatched. DNA for the CDR3: TGTGCCAGCAGTACGACTAGCGGGGGGCGATGGCGCGCCACAGATACGCAGTATTTT. Protein sequence: CASSTTSGGRWRATDTQYF.

This clone was detected only once. The chain has TRBV5-1 and TRBJ2-1; TRBD1 might be the D (6 bases). Trimming shortened V by 4 bases and J by 6 bases, and 14 bases separated the two germline ends. The CDR3 extends over 14 amino acids. Germline V gene data show CDR1 as SGHRS and CDR2 as YFSETQ. The CDR3 is CASSETGSGNEQFF. The CDR3 DNA is TGCGCCAGCAGCGAAACAGGGTCGGGCAATGAGCAGTTCTTC.

This sequence joins TRBV20-1 and TRBJ1-5; weak D call: TRBD1 (5 bases). The V gene lost 3 bases and the J gene lost 7 bases, with 19 bases spanning the gap. Per germline, CDR1 DFQATT and CDR2 SNEGSKA (reference sequence). The CDR3 loop spans 15 amino acids. The CDR3 protein is CSASNRIELFQPQHF. The DNA for the CDR3 is TGCAGTGCTAGTAACAGGATAGAATTATTCCAGCCCCAGCATTTT.

The chain recombines TRBV7-3 with TRBJ2-5; 8 positions match TRBD1. Trimming cost V 6 bases and J 3 bases; bases outside gene matches: 3. The CDR3 is made up of 13 amino acids. Germline V gene lookup returns CDR1 SGHTA and CDR2 FQGTGA. DNA of the CDR3: TGTGCCAGCAGTCCGACAGGGGAAGAGACCCAGTACTTC. It encodes CASSPTGEETQYF.

This clone came up a few times. The chain combines TRBV5-1 with TRBJ1-5, with D possibly TRBD1 on 5 matching bases. CDR1 SGHRS and CDR2 YFSETQ come from the germline V gene. With 1 base removed from V and 4 bases from J, the gap between germline ends came to 18 bases. The CDR3 covers 17 residues. In DNA form, the CDR3 reads TGCGCCAGCAGCTTGTGGGCAGGGTACGGTAGTAATCAGCCCCAGCATTTT. Encoded protein: CASSLWAGYGSNQPQHF.

The chain has TRBV21-1 and TRBJ2-7; the D segment call TRBD1 is taken from the table without a DNA check. TRBV21-1 is recorded as a pseudogene. CDR3 length: 14 amino acids. CDR3 loop: CASPRTGYAYEQYF. CDR3 nucleotide sequence: TGTGCCAGCCCCCGGACAGGGTATGCCTACGAGCAGTACTTC.

In the case of this clone: Other DNA sequences in this specimen translate into the identical CDR3. The V gene is TRBV5-1, the J gene TRBJ1-2, with D possibly TRBD1 on 5 matching bases. Germline V gene lookup returns CDR1 SGHRS and CDR2 YFSETQ. V gave up 0 bases and J gave up 3 bases, with 6 bases separating them. The CDR3 runs to 13 residues. The DNA of the CDR3 is TGCGCCAGCAGCTTGGAAGGGGACTATGGCTACACCTTC. Its protein is CASSLEGDYGYTF.

The gene calls are TRBV25-1 and TRBJ1-2; D is ambiguous. V lost 0 bases and J 10 bases, leaving 12 bases between the germline ends. This CDR3 is built from 13 residues. Looked up from germline, CDR1 is MGHDK and CDR2 is SYGVNS. The CDR3 DNA reads as TGTGCCAGCAGTGAATATGCCAACAGATACTACACCTTC. Amino acids: CASSEYANRYYTF.

The chain couples TRBV7-2 to TRBJ2-1; 9 positions match TRBD1. J lost 15 bases, V lost 5 bases, and 11 bases had no gene match. The CDR3 contains 13 residues. The germline CDR1 and CDR2 sequences are SGHTA and FQGNSA. Here the CDR3 DNA reads TGTGCCAGCAGCATGTCCACCGGGACAGGGATGTTCTTC. Translated: CASSMSTGTGMFF.

Worth noting for this clone: The same CDR3 arises from other DNA sequences in this sample as well. The gene calls are TRBV7-2 and TRBJ1-1; possibly TRBD1 for D (6 bases). Trimming left V 3 bases short and J 1 base short, with 9 bases between. The CDR3 consists of 14 residues. Germline CDR1 is SGHTA and CDR2 is FQGNSA. The CDR3 region has the DNA TGTGCCAGCAGCTTGGTACAGGGGAACACTGAAGCTTTCTTT. This translates into CASSLVQGNTEAFF.

The J gene is TRBJ2-3, the V gene TRBV6-5; D gene ambiguous. The V end lost 0 bases, the J end lost 0 bases, and 10 bases lay between the germline ends. The CDR3 runs 16 residues. Germline V gives CDR1 MNHEY, CDR2 SVGAGI. This CDR3 reads CASSYSETLSTDTQYF. CDR3 nucleotide sequence: TGTGCCAGCAGTTACTCAGAGACTTTAAGCACAGATACGCAGTATTTT.